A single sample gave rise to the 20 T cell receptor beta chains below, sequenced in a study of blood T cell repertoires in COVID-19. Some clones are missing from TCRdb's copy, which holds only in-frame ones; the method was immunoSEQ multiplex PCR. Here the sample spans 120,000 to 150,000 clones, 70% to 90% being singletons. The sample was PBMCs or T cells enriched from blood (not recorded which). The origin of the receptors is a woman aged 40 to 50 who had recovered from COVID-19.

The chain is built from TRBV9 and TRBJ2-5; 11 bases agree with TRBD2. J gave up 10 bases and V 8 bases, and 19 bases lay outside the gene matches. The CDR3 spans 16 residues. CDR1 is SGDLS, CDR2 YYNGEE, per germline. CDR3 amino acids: CASRELAGVPPTDQYF. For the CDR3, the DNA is TGTGCCAGTAGGGAACTAGCGGGGGTTCCCCCGACAGACCAGTACTTC.

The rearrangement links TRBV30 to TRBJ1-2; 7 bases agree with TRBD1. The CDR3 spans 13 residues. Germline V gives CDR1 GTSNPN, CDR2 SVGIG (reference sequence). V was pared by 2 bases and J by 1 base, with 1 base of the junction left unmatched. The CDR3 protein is CAWSRDSNYGYTF. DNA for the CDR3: TGTGCCTGGAGTAGGGACAGTAACTATGGCTACACCTTC.

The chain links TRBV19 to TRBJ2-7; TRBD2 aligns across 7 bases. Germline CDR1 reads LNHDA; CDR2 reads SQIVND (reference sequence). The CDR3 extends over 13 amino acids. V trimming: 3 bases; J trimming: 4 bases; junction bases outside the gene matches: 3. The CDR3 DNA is TGTGCCAGTAGTATCGGACTAGGGTACGAGCAGTACTTC. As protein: CASSIGLGYEQYF.

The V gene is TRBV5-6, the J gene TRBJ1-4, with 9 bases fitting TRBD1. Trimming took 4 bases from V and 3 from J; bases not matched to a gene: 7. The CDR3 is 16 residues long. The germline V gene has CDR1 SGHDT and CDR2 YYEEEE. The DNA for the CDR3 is TGTGCCAGCAGCAGGCCCGGGACAGGGTCTAATGAAAAACTGTTTTTT. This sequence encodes CASSRPGTGSNEKLFF.

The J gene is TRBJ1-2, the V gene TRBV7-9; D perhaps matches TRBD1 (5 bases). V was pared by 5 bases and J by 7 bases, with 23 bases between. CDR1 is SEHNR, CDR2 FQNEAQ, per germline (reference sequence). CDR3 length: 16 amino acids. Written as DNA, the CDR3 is TGTGCCAGCAGCGAACTAGCAGGGAGTTCCAAAAGTGGCTACACCTTC. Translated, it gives CASSELAGSSKSGYTF.

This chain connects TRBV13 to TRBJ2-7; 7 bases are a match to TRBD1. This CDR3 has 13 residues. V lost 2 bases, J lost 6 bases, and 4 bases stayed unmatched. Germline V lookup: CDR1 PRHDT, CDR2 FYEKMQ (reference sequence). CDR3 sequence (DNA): TGTGCCAGCAGCTTATCGGACAGGACCGAGCAGTACTTC. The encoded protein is CASSLSDRTEQYF.

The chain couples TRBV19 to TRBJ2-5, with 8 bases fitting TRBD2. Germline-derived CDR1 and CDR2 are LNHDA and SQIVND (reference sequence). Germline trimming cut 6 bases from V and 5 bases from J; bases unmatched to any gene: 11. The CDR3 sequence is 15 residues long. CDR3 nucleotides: TGTGCCAGTAGCCCGGGGCCAGCGGGGGAGGAGACCCAGTACTTC. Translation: CASSPGPAGEETQYF.

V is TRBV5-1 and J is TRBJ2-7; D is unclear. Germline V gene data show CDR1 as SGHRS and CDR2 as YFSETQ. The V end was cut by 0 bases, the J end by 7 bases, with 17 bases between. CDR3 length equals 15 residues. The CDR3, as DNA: TGCGCCAGCAGCTTGGACAGCTCGAGATTAAGGGAGCAGTACTTC. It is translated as CASSLDSSRLREQYF.

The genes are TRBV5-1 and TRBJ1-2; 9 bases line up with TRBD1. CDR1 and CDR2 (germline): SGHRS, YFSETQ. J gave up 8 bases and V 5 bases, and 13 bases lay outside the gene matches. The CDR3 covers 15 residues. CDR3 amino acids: CASRRDRESLNGYTF. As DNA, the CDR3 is TGCGCCAGCAGGAGGGACAGGGAAAGTCTAAACGGCTACACCTTC.

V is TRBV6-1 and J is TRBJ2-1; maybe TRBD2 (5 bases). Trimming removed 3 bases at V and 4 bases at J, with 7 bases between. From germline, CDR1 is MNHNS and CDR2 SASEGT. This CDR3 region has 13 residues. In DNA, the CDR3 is TGTGCCAGCAGTGAGGACTGGTACAATGAGCAGTTCTTC. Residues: CASSEDWYNEQFF.

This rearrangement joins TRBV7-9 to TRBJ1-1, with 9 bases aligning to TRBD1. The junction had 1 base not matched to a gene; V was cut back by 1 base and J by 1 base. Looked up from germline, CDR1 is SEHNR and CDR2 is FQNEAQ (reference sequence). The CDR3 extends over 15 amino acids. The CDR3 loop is CASSLGGQGNTEAFF. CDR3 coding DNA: TGTGCCAGCAGCTTAGGGGGACAGGGGAACACTGAAGCTTTCTTT.

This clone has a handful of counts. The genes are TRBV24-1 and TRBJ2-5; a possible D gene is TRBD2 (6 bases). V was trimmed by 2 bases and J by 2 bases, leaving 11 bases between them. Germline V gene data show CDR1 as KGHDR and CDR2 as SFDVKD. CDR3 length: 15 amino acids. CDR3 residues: CATSDSGDGQETQYF. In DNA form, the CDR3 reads TGTGCCACCAGTGATTCGGGAGACGGTCAAGAGACCCAGTACTTC.

The CDR3 bases are TGTGCCAGCAGTTCCCGGACAGCGAACACTGAAGCTTTCTTT. Translation: CASSSRTANTEAFF. The chain links TRBV6-5 to TRBJ1-1, with TRBD1 as a possible D gene (6 bases). Germline V gives CDR1 MNHEY, CDR2 SVGAGI. CDR3 length: 14 amino acids. The ends were cut back, 4 bases at V and 1 base at J, with 10 bases in the middle.

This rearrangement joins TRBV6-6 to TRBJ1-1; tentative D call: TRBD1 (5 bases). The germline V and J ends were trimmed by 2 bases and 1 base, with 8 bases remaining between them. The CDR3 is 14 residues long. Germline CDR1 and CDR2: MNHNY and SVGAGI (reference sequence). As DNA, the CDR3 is TGTGCCAGCAGTTACGGGGCCTCGAACACTGAAGCTTTCTTT. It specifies CASSYGASNTEAFF.

CDR3 region: CATSRLTSGGYNEQFF. CDR3 in DNA: TGTGCCACCAGCAGATTGACTAGCGGGGGATACAATGAGCAGTTCTTC. V usage is TRBV15 and J usage is TRBJ2-1; TRBD2 matches at 12 bases. Germline V gene lookup returns CDR1 LNHNV and CDR2 YYDKDF (reference sequence). V lost 2 bases, J lost 4 bases, and 3 bases stayed unmatched. There are 16 residues in the CDR3.

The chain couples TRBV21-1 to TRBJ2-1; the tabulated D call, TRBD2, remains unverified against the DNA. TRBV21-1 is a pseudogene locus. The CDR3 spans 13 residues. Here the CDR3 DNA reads TGTGCCAGCCCCAAGGACTCTTACAATGAGCAGTTCTTC. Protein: CASPKDSYNEQFF.

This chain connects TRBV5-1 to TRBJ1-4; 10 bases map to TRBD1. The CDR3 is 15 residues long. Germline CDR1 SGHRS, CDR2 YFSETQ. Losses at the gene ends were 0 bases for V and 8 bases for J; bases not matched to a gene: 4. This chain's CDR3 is CASSLATGGEEKLFF. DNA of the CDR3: TGCGCCAGCAGCTTGGCGACAGGGGGCGAAGAAAAACTGTTTTTT. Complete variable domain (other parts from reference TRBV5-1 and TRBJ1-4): KAGVTQTPRYLIKTRGQQVTLSCSPISGHRSVSWYQQTPGQGLQFLFEYFSETQRNKGNFPGRFSGRQFSNSRSEMNVSTLELGDSALYLCASSLATGGEEKLFFGSGTQLSVL.

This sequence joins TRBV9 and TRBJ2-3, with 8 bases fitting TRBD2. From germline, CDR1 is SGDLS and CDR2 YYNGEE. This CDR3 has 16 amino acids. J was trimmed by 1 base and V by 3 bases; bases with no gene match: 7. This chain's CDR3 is CASSELAGSGTDTQYF. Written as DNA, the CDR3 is TGTGCCAGCAGCGAGTTAGCGGGAAGCGGCACAGATACGCAGTATTTT. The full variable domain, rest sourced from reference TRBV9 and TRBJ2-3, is DSGVTQTPKHLITATGQRVTLRCSPRSGDLSVYWYQQSLDQGLQFLIQYYNGEERAKGNILERFSAQQFPDLHSELNLSSLELGDSALYFCASSELAGSGTDTQYFGPGTRLTVL.

The CDR3 is CASSGVRANEKLFF. The CDR3 nucleotides read TGTGCCAGCAGCGGCGTGAGGGCTAATGAAAAACTGTTTTTT. The chain links TRBV3-1 (or the pseudogene TRBV3-2) to TRBJ1-4, with no clear D. CDR3 length: 14 residues. Trimming left V 5 bases short and J 3 bases short, with 10 bases between. Germline CDR1 is LGHDT and CDR2 is YNNKEL (reference sequence).

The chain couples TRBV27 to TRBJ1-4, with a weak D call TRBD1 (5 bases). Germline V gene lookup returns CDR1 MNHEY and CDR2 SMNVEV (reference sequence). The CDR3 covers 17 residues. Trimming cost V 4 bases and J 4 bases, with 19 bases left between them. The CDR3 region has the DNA TGTGCCAGCAGTTCACGAAACCAGGGCCTGGTTAATGAAAAACTGTTTTTT. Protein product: CASSSRNQGLVNEKLFF.